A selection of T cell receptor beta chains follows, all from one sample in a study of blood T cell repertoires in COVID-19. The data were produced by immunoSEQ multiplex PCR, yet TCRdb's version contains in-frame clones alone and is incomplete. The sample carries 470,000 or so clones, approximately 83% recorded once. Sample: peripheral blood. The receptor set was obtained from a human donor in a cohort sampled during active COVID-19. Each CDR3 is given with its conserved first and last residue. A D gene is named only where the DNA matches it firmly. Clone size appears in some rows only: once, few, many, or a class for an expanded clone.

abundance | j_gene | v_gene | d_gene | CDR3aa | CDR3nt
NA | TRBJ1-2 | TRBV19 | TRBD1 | CASKVWDRDYGYTF | TGTGCCAGTAAAGTCTGGGACAGGGACTATGGCTACACCTTC
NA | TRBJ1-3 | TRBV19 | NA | CASSNQDGSSGNTIYF | TGTGCCAGTAGTAATCAGGACGGGAGCTCTGGAAACACCATATATTTT
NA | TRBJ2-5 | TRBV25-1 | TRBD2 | CASSGLAGVGETQYF | TGTGCCAGCAGTGGATTAGCGGGAGTGGGGGAGACCCAGTACTTC
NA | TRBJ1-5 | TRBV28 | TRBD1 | CASSLPGTGASNQPQHF | TGTGCCAGCAGTTTACCAGGGACAGGAGCCAGCAATCAGCCCCAGCATTTT
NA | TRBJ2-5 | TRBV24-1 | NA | CATSDLSASTGQETQYF | TGTGCCACCAGTGATTTGAGTGCGTCGACAGGACAAGAGACCCAGTACTTC
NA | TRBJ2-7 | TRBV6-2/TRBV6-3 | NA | CASSHRYRAPSYEQYF | TGTGCCAGCAGTCACCGGTACCGCGCGCCTTCCTACGAGCAGTACTTC
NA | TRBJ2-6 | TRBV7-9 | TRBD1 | CASSPGQGFLGANVLTF | TGTGCCAGCAGCCCGGGACAGGGATTCCTCGGGGCCAACGTCCTGACTTTC
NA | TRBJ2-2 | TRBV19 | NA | CASSINRDTGELFF | TGTGCCAGTAGTATTAACAGGGACACCGGGGAGCTGTTTTTT
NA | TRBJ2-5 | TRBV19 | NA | CASSILREETQYF | TGTGCCAGTAGTATACTCCGGGAAGAGACCCAGTACTTC
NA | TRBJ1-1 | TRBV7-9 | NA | CASSFIAVDTEAFF | TGTGCCAGCAGCTTCATAGCAGTGGACACTGAAGCTTTCTTT
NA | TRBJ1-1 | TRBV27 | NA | CASSLRGYNTEAFF | TGTGCCAGCAGCCTCAGGGGCTATAACACTGAAGCTTTCTTT
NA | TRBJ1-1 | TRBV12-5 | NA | CASATSMNTEAFF | TGTGCTAGTGCGACAAGCATGAACACTGAAGCTTTCTTT
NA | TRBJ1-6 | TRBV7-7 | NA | CASSLDGYNSPLHF | TGTGCTAGCAGCTTAGACGGTTATAATTCACCCCTCCACTTT
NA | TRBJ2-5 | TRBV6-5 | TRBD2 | CASSYSPGRGQETQYF | TGTGCCAGCAGTTACTCGCCAGGGAGGGGCCAAGAGACCCAGTACTTC
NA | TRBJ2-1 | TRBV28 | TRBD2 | CASTGPGTSGRHYNEQFF | TGTGCCAGCACCGGACCCGGGACTAGCGGGAGACACTACAATGAGCAGTTCTTC
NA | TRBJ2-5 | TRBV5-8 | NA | CASSPTPLRRPTQETQYF | TGTGCCAGCAGCCCCACTCCCCTGCGGAGACCAACCCAAGAGACCCAGTACTTC
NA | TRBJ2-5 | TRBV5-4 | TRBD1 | CASSARDRGQETQYF | TGTGCCAGCAGCGCAAGGGACAGGGGGCAAGAGACCCAGTACTTC
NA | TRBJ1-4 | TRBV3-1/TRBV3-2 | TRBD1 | CASSEQTGFFSPSKKLFF | TGTGCCAGCAGCGAACAGACAGGGTTTTTTTCTCCGAGTAAAAAACTGTTTTTT
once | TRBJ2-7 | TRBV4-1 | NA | CASSQDKGLYDSYEQYF | TGCGCCAGCAGCCAAGATAAGGGACTGTACGACTCCTACGAGCAGTACTTC
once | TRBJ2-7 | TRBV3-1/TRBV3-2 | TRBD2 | CASSPPGGFYEQYF | TGTGCCAGCAGCCCGCCGGGGGGTTTTTACGAGCAGTACTTC
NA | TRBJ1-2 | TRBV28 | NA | CASSPAGVSNYGYTF | TGTGCCAGCAGTCCCGCGGGAGTTTCTAACTATGGCTACACCTTC
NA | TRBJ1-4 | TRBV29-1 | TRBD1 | CSVLTGDEKLFF | TGCAGCGTCCTTACAGGGGACGAAAAACTGTTTTTT
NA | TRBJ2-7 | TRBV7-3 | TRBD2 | CASSLTSGSFSYEQYF | TGTGCCAGCAGCTTGACTAGCGGCTCTTTTTCCTACGAGCAGTACTTC
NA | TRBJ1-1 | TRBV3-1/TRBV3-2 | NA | CASSRLGRNTEAFF | TGTGCCAGCAGTCGTCTTGGCCGGAACACTGAAGCTTTCTTT
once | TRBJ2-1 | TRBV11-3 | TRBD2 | CASSLLAGGGDEQFF | TGTGCCAGCAGCTTGCTAGCGGGAGGAGGGGATGAGCAGTTCTTC
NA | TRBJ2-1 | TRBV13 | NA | CASSLVGAAGNEQFF | TGTGCCAGCAGCTTAGTAGGGGCCGCAGGGAATGAGCAGTTCTTC
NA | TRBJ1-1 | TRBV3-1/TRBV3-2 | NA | CASSQDPGRITYTEAFF | TGTGCCAGCAGCCAAGATCCAGGGCGTATCACCTATACTGAAGCTTTCTTT
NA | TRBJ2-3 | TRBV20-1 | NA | CSASKETDTQYF | TGCAGTGCTAGTAAAGAGACAGATACGCAGTATTTT
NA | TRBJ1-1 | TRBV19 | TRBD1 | CASSTTGGLDTEAFF | TGTGCCAGTAGTACCACAGGGGGATTGGACACTGAAGCTTTCTTT
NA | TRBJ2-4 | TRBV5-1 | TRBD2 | CASSPGLVGSKNIQYF | TGCGCCAGCAGCCCGGGACTAGTCGGTTCCAAAAACATTCAGTACTTC
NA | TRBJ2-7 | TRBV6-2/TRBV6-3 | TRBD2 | CASSYRAGGPREQYF | TGTGCCAGCAGTTACCGAGCGGGAGGGCCTCGAGAGCAGTACTTC
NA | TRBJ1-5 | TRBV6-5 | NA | CASSYRGGGNQPQHF | TGTGCCAGCAGTTATCGGGGGGGAGGCAATCAGCCCCAGCATTTT
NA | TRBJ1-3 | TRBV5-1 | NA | CASSPGQIPGNTIYF | TGCGCCAGCAGCCCCGGACAGATACCTGGAAACACCATATATTTT
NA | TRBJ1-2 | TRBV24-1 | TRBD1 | CATSAGGFGYTF | TGTGCCACCAGTGCAGGGGGGTTTGGCTACACCTTC
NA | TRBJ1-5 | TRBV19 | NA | CASSMGQGYSNQPQHF | TGTGCCAGTAGTATGGGCCAGGGGTATAGCAATCAGCCCCAGCATTTT
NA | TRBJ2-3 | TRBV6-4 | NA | CASSFSGDTDTQYF | TGTGCCAGCAGTTTTAGCGGAGACACAGATACGCAGTATTTT